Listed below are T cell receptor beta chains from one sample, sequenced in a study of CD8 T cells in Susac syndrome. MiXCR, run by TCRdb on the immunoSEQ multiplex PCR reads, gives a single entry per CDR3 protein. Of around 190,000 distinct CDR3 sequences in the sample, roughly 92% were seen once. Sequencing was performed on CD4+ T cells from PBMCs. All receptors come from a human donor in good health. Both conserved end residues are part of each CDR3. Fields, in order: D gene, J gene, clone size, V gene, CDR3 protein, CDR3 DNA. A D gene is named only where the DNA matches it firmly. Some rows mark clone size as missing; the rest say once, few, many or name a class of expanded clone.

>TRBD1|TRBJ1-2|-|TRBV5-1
CASSPRDSNYGYTF
TGCGCCAGCAGCCCAAGGGACAGTAACTATGGCTACACCTTC
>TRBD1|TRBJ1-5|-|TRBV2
CASRMQGVGNQPQHF
TGTGCCAGCAGGATGCAGGGGGTAGGCAATCAGCCCCAGCATTTT
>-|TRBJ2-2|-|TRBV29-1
CSVLPTVTVNTGELFF
TGCAGCGTTCTCCCCACGGTGACGGTAAACACCGGGGAGCTGTTTTTT
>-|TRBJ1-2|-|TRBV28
CASSPATVYGYTF
TGTGCCAGCAGTCCAGCGACGGTCTATGGCTACACCTTC
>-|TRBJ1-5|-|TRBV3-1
CASSRASGPGQPQHF
TGTGCCAGCAGCCGGGCCTCGGGACCGGGTCAGCCCCAGCATTTT
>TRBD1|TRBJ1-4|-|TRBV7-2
CASSPGDRGDEKLFF
TGTGCCAGCAGCCCAGGGGACAGGGGTGATGAAAAACTGTTTTTT
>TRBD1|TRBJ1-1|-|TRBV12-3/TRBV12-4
CASSPSDRVTEAFF
TGTGCCAGCAGTCCATCGGACAGGGTCACTGAAGCTTTCTTT
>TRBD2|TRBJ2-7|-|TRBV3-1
CASSQGSGTSYEQYF
TGTGCCAGCAGCCAAGGAAGCGGGACCTCCTACGAGCAGTACTTC
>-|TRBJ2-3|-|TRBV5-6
CASSKSGTQYF
TGTGCCAGCAGCAAAAGTGGTACGCAGTATTTT
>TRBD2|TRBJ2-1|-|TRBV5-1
CASSTGGTSGFNEQFF
TGCGCCAGCAGCACAGGAGGGACTAGCGGGTTCAATGAGCAGTTCTTC
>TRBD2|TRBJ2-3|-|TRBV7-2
CASSLGTSGIYTDTQYF
TGTGCCAGCAGCTTAGGGACTAGCGGAATATACACAGATACGCAGTATTTT
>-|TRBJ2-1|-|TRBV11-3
CASSLASSYNEQFF
TGTGCCAGCAGCTTGGCTAGCTCCTACAATGAGCAGTTCTTC
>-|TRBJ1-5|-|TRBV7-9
CASGKGVGGNQPQHF
TGTGCCAGCGGCAAGGGGGTCGGGGGCAATCAGCCCCAGCATTTT
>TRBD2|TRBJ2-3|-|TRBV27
CASSSLAGPTDTQYF
TGTGCCAGCAGTTCATTAGCGGGGCCCACAGATACGCAGTATTTT
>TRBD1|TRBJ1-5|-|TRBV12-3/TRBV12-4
CASTTGGQGSNYGKRNQPQHF
TGTGCCAGCACCACGGGGGGACAGGGGTCCAATTACGGGAAGAGGAATCAGCCCCAGCATTTT
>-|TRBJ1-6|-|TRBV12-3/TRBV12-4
CASSLWAGRESPLHF
TGTGCCAGCAGTTTATGGGCAGGGAGAGAATCACCCCTCCACTTT
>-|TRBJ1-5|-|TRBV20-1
CSASLADRNQPQHF
TGCAGTGCTTCCCTTGCTGATCGGAATCAGCCCCAGCATTTT
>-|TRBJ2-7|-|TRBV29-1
CSAQDGTYEQYF
TGCAGCGCCCAGGACGGAACCTACGAGCAGTACTTC
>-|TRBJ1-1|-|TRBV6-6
CASSDGDGLNTEAFF
TGTGCCAGCAGTGACGGGGACGGTCTGAACACTGAAGCTTTCTTT
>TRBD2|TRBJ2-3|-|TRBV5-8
CASEEWGGADTQYF
TGTGCCAGCGAGGAATGGGGGGGAGCAGATACGCAGTATTTT
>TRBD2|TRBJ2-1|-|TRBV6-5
CASNIAGGQYNEQFF
TGTGCCAGCAATATAGCGGGGGGGCAGTACAATGAGCAGTTCTTC
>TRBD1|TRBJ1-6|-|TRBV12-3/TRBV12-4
CASSFDQGVNSPLHF
TGTGCCAGCAGTTTCGACCAGGGGGTAAATTCACCCCTCCACTTT
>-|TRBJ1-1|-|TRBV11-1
CASSLAVRLNTEAFF
TGTGCCAGCAGCTTAGCAGTAAGACTGAACACTGAAGCTTTCTTT
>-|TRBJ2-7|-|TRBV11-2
CASSFSGTALEQYF
TGTGCCAGCAGCTTCTCCGGGACGGCCCTCGAGCAGTACTTC
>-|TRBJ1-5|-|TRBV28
CASSLPFGGPLGAPQHF
TGTGCCAGCAGTTTACCCTTCGGTGGACCTCTGGGCGCGCCCCAGCATTTT
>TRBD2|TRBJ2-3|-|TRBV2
CASSSGGNLDTQYF
TGTGCCAGCAGTAGCGGGGGGAATTTGGATACGCAGTATTTT
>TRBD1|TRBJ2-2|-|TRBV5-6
CASSRDRAENTGELFF
TGTGCCAGCAGCCGGGACAGGGCCGAAAACACCGGGGAGCTGTTTTTT
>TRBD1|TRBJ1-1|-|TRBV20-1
CSGWGQQEEAFF
TGCAGTGGCTGGGGACAGCAAGAAGAAGCTTTCTTT
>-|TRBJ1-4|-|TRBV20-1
CSARTGTNEKLFF
TGCAGTGCTAGAACGGGCACTAATGAAAAACTGTTTTTT
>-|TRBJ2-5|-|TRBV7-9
CASSTEKETQYF
TGTGCCAGCTCGACGGAAAAAGAGACCCAGTACTTC
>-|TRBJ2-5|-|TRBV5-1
CASSPGMGETQYF
TGCGCCAGCAGCCCAGGGATGGGAGAGACCCAGTACTTC
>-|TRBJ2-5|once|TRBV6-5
CASSLDRREKYF
TGTGCCAGCAGTCTGGATCGCAGGGAAAAGTACTTC
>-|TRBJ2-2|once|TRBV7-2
CASSQVYTGELFF
TGTGCCAGCAGCCAAGTGTACACCGGGGAGCTGTTTTTT
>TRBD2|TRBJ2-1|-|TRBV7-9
CASSLVVGGDYNEQFF
TGTGCCAGCAGCTTAGTTGTGGGGGGGGACTACAATGAGCAGTTCTTC
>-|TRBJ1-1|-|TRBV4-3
CASSQGLGRVEAFF
TGCGCCAGCAGCCAAGGGCTGGGGAGGGTCGAAGCTTTCTTT
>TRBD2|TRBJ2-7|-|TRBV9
CASSVGPGLAGVDEQYF
TGTGCCAGCAGCGTAGGACCGGGACTAGCGGGGGTCGACGAGCAGTACTTC
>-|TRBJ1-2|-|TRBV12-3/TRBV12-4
CASSLAGESGYTF
TGTGCCAGCAGTTTAGCTGGGGAGAGTGGCTACACCTTC
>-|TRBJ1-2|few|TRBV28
CASSPGPNYGYTF
TGTGCCAGCAGTCCCGGACCAAACTATGGCTACACCTTC
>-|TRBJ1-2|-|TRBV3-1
CASSPPRRHSPYGYTF
TGTGCCAGCAGCCCCCCCCGGAGGCACAGCCCTTATGGCTACACCTTC
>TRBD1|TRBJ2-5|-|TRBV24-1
CATSDPRDSQETQYF
TGTGCCACCAGTGATCCCCGGGACAGTCAAGAGACCCAGTACTTC
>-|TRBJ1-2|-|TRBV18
CASSSAGLSGYTF
TGTGCCAGCTCATCGGCCGGGCTCTCGGGCTACACCTTC
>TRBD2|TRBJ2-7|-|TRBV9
CASSPSSGLAGGVYEQYF
TGTGCCAGCAGCCCCTCCTCTGGCCTAGCGGGGGGGGTCTACGAGCAGTACTTC
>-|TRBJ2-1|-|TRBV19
CASSIRDGYEQFF
TGTGCCAGTAGTATTAGGGACGGCTATGAGCAGTTCTTC